The present T cell receptor beta chain was sequenced within a study of shared clonotypes between healthy human individuals. At a deep level, the assay was run. Profiled with immunoSEQ multiplex PCR; TCRdb holds only in-frame clones, not every one. The sample carries a few million clones, roughly 93% recorded once. Of note for this clone: Antigen unknown. This sample includes further DNA sequences coding for the same CDR3.

Adult donors, all healthy and HIV-negative, had no recent acute infections or vaccinations. Deletions cut 3 bases from V and 1 base from J, with 10 bases between. The CDR3 totals 14 residues. The V gene's germline CDR1 is SGHRS and CDR2 YFSETQ. Study-level points and caveats: Sharing across four donors was highest in naive CD4 (around 5%) and lowest in memory CD8 (roughly 0.4%).

The chain employs TRBV5-1 and TRBJ1-1; possible D gene TRBD1, 5 bases. Sequences were obtained from naive CD4+ T cells from PBMCs. As to subset: CD45RA+ positively selected. The receptor comes from a young man in good health. Some clones in this sample may be carry-over from other donors' samples. This chain's CDR3 is CASSSHGANTEAFF. The CDR3 region has the DNA TGCGCCAGCAGCTCACATGGGGCGAACACTGAAGCTTTCTTT.